This is a list of T cell receptor beta chains from one sample in a study of technical replicates of blood from a few donors. Some clones are missing from TCRdb's copy, which holds only in-frame ones; the method was immunoSEQ multiplex PCR. The sample consists of about 70,000 clones, over 90% of them appearing once. The source material was T cells isolated from PBMCs. Source of these receptors: a human donor in good health. The CDR3 runs from the conserved cysteine through the conserved F or W. D genes are given only for firm matches. Clone size is stated in some rows and not others, as once, few, many or a class when expanded.

clone_size,d_call,v_call,j_call,cdr3_length,cdr3_aa,cdr3_nt
NA,NA,TRBV5-6,TRBJ1-1,13,CASTLRWGGGAFF,TGTGCCAGCACCCTTAGATGGGGAGGGGGAGCTTTCTTT
NA,NA,TRBV28,TRBJ1-6,15,CASSSGGEAGSPLHF,TGTGCCAGCAGTTCGGGGGGGGAGGCGGGTTCACCCCTCCACTTT
NA,TRBD2,TRBV11-2,TRBJ2-2,17,CASSLGLAGMYTGELFF,TGTGCCAGCAGCTTAGGTCTAGCGGGAATGTATACCGGGGAGCTGTTTTTT
once,NA,TRBV28,TRBJ2-2,11,CASRVTGELFF,TGTGCCAGCCGAGTTACCGGGGAGCTGTTTTTT
NA,TRBD1,TRBV11-2,TRBJ2-7,18,CASSFSGTGHVWSYEQYF,TGTGCCAGCAGCTTTTCCGGGACAGGGCATGTTTGGTCCTACGAGCAGTACTTC
NA,TRBD2,TRBV7-6,TRBJ2-1,15,CASQDEAGGKTEQFF,TGTGCCAGCCAAGACGAAGCGGGGGGGAAAACTGAGCAGTTCTTC
NA,TRBD1,TRBV6-5,TRBJ2-1,14,CASSRQGKRNEQFF,TGTGCCAGCAGTCGACAGGGGAAGAGGAATGAGCAGTTCTTC
NA,TRBD1,TRBV6-6,TRBJ1-4,16,CASSYALDRENEKLFF,TGTGCCAGCAGTTACGCCCTGGACAGGGAGAATGAAAAACTGTTTTTT
NA,TRBD2,TRBV19,TRBJ2-7,21,CASSVYPPDLTSGLLLYEQYF,TGTGCCAGTAGTGTTTACCCACCCGACCTTACTAGCGGCCTACTTCTCTACGAGCAGTACTTC
once,NA,TRBV7-6,TRBJ1-1,16,CASSLEGGRGNTEAFF,TGTGCCAGCAGCTTAGAAGGAGGGAGGGGGAACACTGAAGCTTTCTTT
NA,NA,TRBV6-1,TRBJ2-7,12,CASSPGSYEQYF,TGTGCCAGTTCCCCTGGGAGCTACGAGCAGTACTTC
NA,TRBD1,TRBV19,TRBJ2-2,15,CASSTSDRVVGELFF,TGTGCCAGTAGTACCTCTGACAGGGTTGTCGGGGAGCTGTTTTTT
NA,TRBD1,TRBV5-1,TRBJ1-1,14,CASTLQGSRTEAFF,TGCGCCAGCACACTACAGGGGTCGAGGACTGAAGCTTTCTTT
NA,NA,TRBV27,TRBJ2-2,13,CASSPEGPGELFF,TGTGCCAGCAGCCCTGAGGGCCCCGGGGAGCTGTTTTTT
NA,NA,TRBV10-1,TRBJ2-5,13,CASSRQFQETQYF,TGCGCCAGCAGTAGACAGTTCCAAGAGACCCAGTACTTC
NA,NA,TRBV28,TRBJ1-5,15,CASLSLVRRDQPQHF,TGTGCCAGTTTGTCATTGGTAAGGAGAGATCAGCCCCAGCATTTT
NA,TRBD2,TRBV10-3,TRBJ2-7,16,CAISDRTSGSDYEQYF,TGTGCCATCAGTGACCGGACTAGCGGGAGTGACTACGAGCAGTACTTC
NA,NA,TRBV19,TRBJ2-7,13,CASSTGTPYEQYF,TGTGCCAGCAGTACCGGGACTCCCTACGAGCAGTACTTC
few,TRBD2,TRBV10-3,TRBJ2-3,15,CAISGLAGAQDTQYF,TGTGCCATCAGTGGACTAGCGGGAGCCCAAGATACGCAGTATTTT
NA,TRBD2,TRBV7-9,TRBJ2-1,15,CASSLSGNSDNEQFF,TGTGCCAGCAGCCTTAGCGGGAATTCTGACAATGAGCAGTTCTTC
NA,NA,TRBV7-7,TRBJ2-7,13,CASSLDSFSEQYF,TGTGCCAGCAGCTTGGACTCTTTCAGCGAGCAGTACTTC
once,TRBD2,TRBV5-1,TRBJ2-7,17,CASSLGGGGLAGESGDF,TGCGCCAGCAGCCTGGGGGGTGGAGGACTAGCGGGAGAGTCCGGGGACTTC
NA,NA,TRBV7-3,TRBJ2-2,15,CASSSQGQNTGELFF,TGTGCCAGCAGTTCTCAGGGACAGAACACCGGGGAGCTGTTTTTT
once,NA,TRBV5-1,TRBJ2-3,12,CASSLSADTQYF,TGCGCCAGCAGCTTGAGCGCAGATACGCAGTATTTT
NA,TRBD1,TRBV5-1,TRBJ1-1,12,CASSVDRGEAFF,TGCGCCAGCAGCGTAGACAGGGGTGAAGCTTTCTTT
few,NA,TRBV7-9,TRBJ1-2,17,CASSLSRPLRGNYGYTF,TGTGCCAGCAGCTTATCTCGTCCCCTACGCGGTAACTATGGCTACACCTTC
NA,TRBD1,TRBV9,TRBJ2-3,17,CASSVVPQGAGTDTQYF,TGTGCCAGCAGCGTAGTACCCCAGGGGGCGGGCACAGATACGCAGTATTTT
few,TRBD1,TRBV11-2,TRBJ1-2,14,CASSHPTGDYGYTF,TGTGCCAGCAGCCACCCGACAGGGGACTATGGCTACACCTTC
NA,NA,TRBV28,TRBJ1-5,11,CASRVNRDQHF,TGTGCCAGCAGAGTAAACAGGGATCAGCATTTT
NA,TRBD1,TRBV5-6,TRBJ1-1,15,CASSPRQGMKTEAFF,TGTGCCAGCAGCCCGAGACAGGGGATGAAGACTGAAGCTTTCTTT
NA,TRBD2,TRBV2,TRBJ2-2,14,CASSESGLAGRVFF,TGTGCCAGCAGTGAAAGCGGGCTAGCGGGAAGGGTGTTTTTT
once,TRBD2,TRBV28,TRBJ2-4,14,CASSFLGGGHIQYF,TGTGCCAGCAGTTTCCTCGGCGGGGGGCACATTCAGTACTTC
NA,NA,TRBV18,TRBJ1-4,16,CASSITGPPTNEKLFF,TGTGCCAGCTCAATAACAGGGCCTCCAACTAATGAAAAACTGTTTTTT
once,NA,TRBV15,TRBJ2-1,19,CATSREPMGADSSYNEQFF,TGTGCCACCAGCAGAGAGCCTATGGGTGCGGACAGCTCTTACAATGAGCAGTTCTTC
NA,NA,TRBV28,TRBJ1-2,16,CASSSRGPLPYYGYTF,TGTGCCAGCAGTTCCAGGGGTCCCCTCCCTTACTATGGCTACACCTTC
NA,NA,TRBV5-1,TRBJ1-2,16,CASSPSGGLVRYGYTF,TGCGCCAGCAGCCCCTCCGGGGGGCTGGTCCGCTATGGCTACACCTTC
once,NA,TRBV19,TRBJ2-7,14,CASSTSDSSYEQYF,TGTGCCAGTAGTACCAGTGACAGCTCCTACGAGCAGTACTTC
NA,TRBD2,TRBV27,TRBJ2-1,16,CASRGTSGSEYNEQFF,TGTGCCAGCAGGGGGACTAGCGGGAGTGAATACAATGAGCAGTTCTTC
NA,TRBD1,TRBV19,TRBJ2-2,13,CASTPGQSFRSFF,TGTGCCTCTACCCCGGGACAGTCTTTCCGTTCGTTTTTT
NA,TRBD2,TRBV15,TRBJ2-1,16,CATSNLLAGGPHEQFF,TGTGCCACCAGCAACCTCCTAGCGGGAGGGCCCCATGAGCAGTTCTTC
NA,NA,TRBV27,TRBJ2-7,15,CASKVGAHSSYEQYF,TGTGCCAGCAAAGTTGGGGCCCACAGCTCCTACGAGCAGTACTTC
NA,NA,TRBV2,TRBJ1-4,15,CASSVPGILAEKLFF,TGTGCCAGCAGTGTGCCGGGTATTTTAGCGGAGAAACTGTTTTTT